The TCR beta chain under discussion was sequenced for a study of CD8+ T cells in alopecia areata. cDNA reverse transcribed from extracted RNA served as the sequencing template. Clones were sequenced by immunoSEQ multiplex PCR, and TCRdb holds only the in-frame ones, with some missing. The repertoire includes 150,000 or so clones, around 47% of them detected once, and roughly 6.8% sits in the top ten. The CDR3 is made up of 13 amino acids. CDR1 and CDR2 from the germline V gene are SQVTM and ANQGSEA. V lost 1 base and J 4 bases, leaving 10 bases between the germline ends. This clonotype was obtained from a human donor with alopecia areata. This chain joins TRBV29-1 and TRBJ1-2; D not resolved. Sequences were obtained from CD4+ T cells sorted from blood. CDR3 sequence: CSVEGGLGYGYTF. The CDR3 DNA sequence: TGCAGCGTTGAAGGAGGGCTTGGCTATGGCTACACCTTC.